This record covers a single T cell receptor (beta chain). Its matching antigen is unknown. The sample comes from a study of CD4+ T cells in melanoma. Study results and caveats: Neoantigen-specific CD4+ T cells in melanoma reportedly had diverse differentiation states. A reported correlation linked neoantigen-specific CD4+ T cells to CD8+, macrophage and B cell function.

Method: immunoSEQ multiplex PCR; TCRdb's copy keeps in-frame clones and lacks some. Found here are approximately 20,000 clones, around 78% of them singletons; the top ten hold 9.7%. This receptor was obtained from a human donor with melanoma.

The CDR3 loop is CASTSYNEQFF. CDR3 in DNA: TGTGCCAGCACTTCCTACAATGAGCAGTTCTTC. J is TRBJ2-1 and V is TRBV27; D gene uncertain. This CDR3 contains 11 residues. Germline V lookup: CDR1 MNHEY, CDR2 SMNVEV (reference sequence). Trimming stripped 7 bases from V and 1 base from J, with 2 bases between.